The rows below give T cell receptor beta chains drawn from one sample of a study of T cell changes during pregnancy in multiple sclerosis. Profiled with immunoSEQ multiplex PCR; TCRdb holds only in-frame clones, not every one. The sample comprises roughly 45,000 clones, about 87% of which are singletons, and 1.2% rests with the top ten. Sample: CD4+ T cells from peripheral blood mononuclear cells, taken in the second trimester of pregnancy. These receptors all come from a female donor with multiple sclerosis, enrolled in a pregnancy study. Each CDR3 is given with its conserved first and last residue. Each record gives: J gene, clone size, D gene, V gene, CDR3 protein, CDR3 DNA. D genes are given only for firm matches. Clone sizes are given selectively: once, few, many, or a class where the clone is expanded.

>TRBJ2-1|NA|NA|TRBV5-4
CASSGRDTFYNEQFF
TGTGCCAGCAGCGGCCGGGACACTTTCTACAATGAGCAGTTCTTC
>TRBJ1-2|once|TRBD1|TRBV14
CASSQVDRGLGTF
TGTGCCAGCAGCCAGGTGGACAGGGGGCTCGGGACCTTC
>TRBJ1-2|NA|NA|TRBV15
CATSKTRGDGYTF
TGTGCCACCAGCAAAACTCGGGGGGATGGCTACACCTTC
>TRBJ2-1|NA|TRBD2|TRBV30
CACSPGLAVHEQFF
TGTGCCTGTTCCCCGGGACTAGCGGTCCATGAGCAGTTCTTC
>TRBJ1-1|NA|TRBD1|TRBV7-8
CASSLGRAGGTEAFF
TGTGCCAGCAGCTTAGGGAGGGCAGGGGGCACTGAAGCTTTCTTT
>TRBJ1-2|NA|TRBD1|TRBV5-4
CASSADAFPGQGGYTF
TGTGCCAGCAGCGCGGACGCGTTCCCGGGACAGGGAGGCTACACCTTC
>TRBJ2-1|NA|TRBD1|TRBV2
CASSEFPGQGSPQFF
TGTGCCAGCAGTGAATTCCCGGGACAGGGGTCACCGCAGTTCTTC
>TRBJ2-5|NA|TRBD1|TRBV11-1
CASSFRWGTGLTQYF
TGTGCCAGCAGCTTTCGTTGGGGGACAGGGCTGACCCAGTACTTC
>TRBJ2-2|NA|TRBD2|TRBV2
CASRVTSIGELFF
TGTGCCAGCAGGGTGACTAGCATCGGGGAGCTGTTTTTT
>TRBJ1-2|NA|TRBD1|TRBV27
CASSTQGARNYGYTF
TGTGCCAGCAGTACACAGGGGGCTCGGAACTATGGCTACACCTTC
>TRBJ2-2|NA|NA|TRBV4-3
CASSPGRGHNTGELFF
TGCGCCAGCAGCCCCGGGCGAGGACATAACACCGGGGAGCTGTTTTTT
>TRBJ2-2|few|TRBD2|TRBV5-1
CASSHLTSGTNTGELFF
TGCGCCAGCAGCCACCTTACTAGCGGGACTAACACCGGGGAGCTGTTTTTT
>TRBJ2-2|NA|NA|TRBV14
CASSQGLGGELFF
TGTGCCAGCAGCCAAGGGCTAGGTGGGGAGCTGTTTTTT
>TRBJ2-5|NA|NA|TRBV5-8
CASSFRTDQETQYF
TGTGCCAGCAGCTTTAGGACAGACCAAGAGACCCAGTACTTC
>TRBJ2-4|NA|NA|TRBV6-6
CASSSLAKNIQYF
TGTGCCAGCAGTTCATTAGCCAAAAACATTCAGTACTTC
>TRBJ2-1|few|TRBD1|TRBV2
CADRTGGLAGPSREQFF
TGTGCAGACAGGACAGGGGGCTTGGCGGGGCCTTCACGAGAGCAGTTCTTC
>TRBJ2-1|NA|NA|TRBV28
CASSPLPESYNEQFF
TGTGCCAGCAGTCCTCTTCCGGAGTCCTACAATGAGCAGTTCTTC
>TRBJ2-3|few|TRBD2|TRBV5-4
CASSLPGLAGGGTDTQYF
TGTGCCAGCAGCTTACCCGGACTAGCGGGAGGGGGCACAGATACGCAGTATTTT
>TRBJ1-5|NA|NA|TRBV18
CASSPRGDYLVPQHF
TGTGCCAGCTCACCACGGGGAGACTACTTGGTGCCCCAGCATTTT
>TRBJ1-6|NA|NA|TRBV5-1
CASSLSGSGSPLHF
TGCGCCAGCAGCTTGAGCGGATCGGGGTCACCCCTCCACTTT
>TRBJ2-3|NA|TRBD2|TRBV15
CATSRDQGLAGGVDTQYF
TGTGCCACCAGCAGAGATCAAGGGCTAGCGGGGGGGGTGGATACGCAGTATTTT
>TRBJ2-7|NA|TRBD2|TRBV9
CASSPRGSGSAQHEQYF
TGTGCCAGCAGCCCCCGCGGTAGCGGGAGTGCTCAGCACGAGCAGTACTTC
>TRBJ2-7|NA|TRBD2|TRBV28
CASSPGPGGQYF
TGTGCCAGCAGTCCAGGACCGGGAGGGCAGTACTTC
>TRBJ2-5|NA|NA|TRBV7-9
CASSLGGLLQETQYF
TGTGCCAGCAGCTTAGGCGGTCTACTCCAAGAGACCCAGTACTTC
>TRBJ2-3|NA|NA|TRBV18
CASSPVGVSVGTDTQYF
TGTGCCAGCTCCCCAGTCGGTGTTTCCGTAGGCACAGATACGCAGTATTTT
>TRBJ1-4|NA|NA|TRBV30
CAWSSGQTKLFF
TGTGCCTGGAGTTCCGGACAGACGAAACTGTTTTTT
>TRBJ1-2|medium-sized|TRBD1|TRBV6-5
CASKARQGARGYTF
TGTGCCAGCAAAGCCCGACAGGGGGCTCGTGGCTACACCTTC
>TRBJ2-1|NA|TRBD1|TRBV28
CASSSSGQGALRRNEQFF
TGTGCCAGCAGTTCCTCGGGACAGGGGGCTTTACGGAGGAATGAGCAGTTCTTC
>TRBJ2-3|NA|TRBD2|TRBV9
CASSLGRLAGTDTQYF
TGTGCCAGCAGCCTAGGAAGGCTAGCGGGAACAGATACGCAGTATTTT
>TRBJ2-1|once|TRBD1|TRBV28
CASKTGGLNEQFF
TGTGCCAGCAAAACAGGGGGCCTAAATGAGCAGTTCTTC
>TRBJ2-7|NA|NA|TRBV2
CASTRVTWEQYF
TGTGCCAGCACCCGAGTTACTTGGGAGCAGTACTTC
>TRBJ2-3|NA|TRBD2|TRBV7-9
CASSSLPGLAGGDTQYF
TGTGCCAGCAGCTCCTTACCGGGACTAGCGGGAGGAGATACGCAGTATTTT
>TRBJ2-5|NA|NA|TRBV29-1
CSAHGFGAGKTQYF
TGCAGCGCCCACGGGTTTGGGGCGGGAAAGACCCAGTACTTC
>TRBJ2-7|NA|TRBD2|TRBV2
CASSAGLALHPYEQYF
TGTGCCAGCAGTGCTGGACTAGCGCTTCATCCATACGAGCAGTACTTC
>TRBJ2-1|NA|NA|TRBV9
CASSVTLSGNEQFF
TGTGCCAGCAGCGTCACCTTGTCGGGGAATGAGCAGTTCTTC
>TRBJ2-5|NA|TRBD1|TRBV6-1
CASRGDRWTGGDF
TGTGCCAGCCGAGGGGATCGCTGGACAGGGGGAGACTTC
>TRBJ2-4|NA|TRBD2|TRBV25-1
CASSPRLAGSDIQYF
TGTGCCAGCAGCCCCAGACTAGCGGGGTCGGACATTCAGTACTTC
>TRBJ1-1|NA|TRBD1|TRBV14
CASSQEGQLPGTPRAFF
TGTGCCAGCAGCCAAGAGGGACAGCTACCGGGAACGCCGCGAGCTTTCTTT
>TRBJ2-6|NA|TRBD1|TRBV7-9
CASNKGASSGANVLTF
TGTGCCAGCAATAAGGGGGCTAGCTCTGGGGCCAACGTCCTGACTTTC
>TRBJ2-3|NA|NA|TRBV9
CASNPQGLSTDTQYF
TGTGCCAGCAACCCACAGGGCCTAAGCACAGATACGCAGTATTTT
>TRBJ2-2|NA|TRBD2|TRBV19
CASSTGLAPTGELFF
TGTGCCAGTAGTACAGGACTAGCCCCCACCGGGGAGCTGTTTTTT
>TRBJ2-2|NA|TRBD2|TRBV2
CASTKLAGGNTGELFF
TGTGCCAGCACAAAACTAGCGGGAGGGAACACCGGGGAGCTGTTTTTT
>TRBJ2-7|medium-sized|NA|TRBV15
CATSRGTTYEQYF
TGTGCCACCAGCAGAGGGACTACCTACGAGCAGTACTTC
>TRBJ2-1|NA|TRBD2|TRBV5-1
CASSVGLAGYNEQFF
TGCGCCAGCAGCGTGGGACTAGCGGGATACAATGAGCAGTTCTTC